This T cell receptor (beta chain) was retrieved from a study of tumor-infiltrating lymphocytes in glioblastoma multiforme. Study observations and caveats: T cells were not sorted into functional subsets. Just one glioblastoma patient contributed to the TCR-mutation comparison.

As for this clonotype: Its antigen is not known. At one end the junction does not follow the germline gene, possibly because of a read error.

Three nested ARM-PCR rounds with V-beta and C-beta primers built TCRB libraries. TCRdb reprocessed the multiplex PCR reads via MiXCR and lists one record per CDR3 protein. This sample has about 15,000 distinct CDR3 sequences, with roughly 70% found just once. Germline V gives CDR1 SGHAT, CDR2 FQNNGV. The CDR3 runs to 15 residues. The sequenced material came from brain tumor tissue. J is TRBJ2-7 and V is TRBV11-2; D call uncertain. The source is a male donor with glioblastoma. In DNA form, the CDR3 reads TGCGCCAGCAGCTTAAGTTCCAGCTTCCTCTACAAGCAGTACTTC. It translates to CASSLSSSFLYKQYF. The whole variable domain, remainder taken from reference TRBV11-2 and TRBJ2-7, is EAGVAQSPRYKIIEKRQSVAFWCNPISGHATLYWYQQILGQGPKLLIQFQNNGVVDDSQLPKDRFSAERLKGVDSTLKIQPAKLEDSAVYLCASSLSSSFLYKQYFGPGTRLTVT.